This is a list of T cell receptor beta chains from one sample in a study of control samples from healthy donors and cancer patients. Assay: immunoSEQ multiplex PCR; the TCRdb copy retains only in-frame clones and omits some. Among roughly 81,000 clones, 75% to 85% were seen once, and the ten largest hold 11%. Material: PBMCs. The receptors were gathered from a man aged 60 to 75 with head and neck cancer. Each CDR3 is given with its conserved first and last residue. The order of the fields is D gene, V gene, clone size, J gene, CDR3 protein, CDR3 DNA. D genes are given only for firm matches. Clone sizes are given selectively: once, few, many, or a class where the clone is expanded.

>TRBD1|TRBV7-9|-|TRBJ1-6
CASSRDSYNSPLHF
TGTGCCAGCAGCCGGGACAGTTATAATTCACCCCTCCACTTT
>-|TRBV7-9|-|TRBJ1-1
CASSENTGNTEAFF
TGTGCCAGCAGCGAAAACACAGGGAACACTGAAGCTTTCTTT
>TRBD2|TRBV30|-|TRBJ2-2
CAWSKTSGRGGELFF
TGTGCCTGGAGCAAGACTAGCGGGAGAGGGGGGGAGCTGTTTTTT
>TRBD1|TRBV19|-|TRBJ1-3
CASSAPGGRERNTIYF
TGTGCCAGTAGTGCCCCAGGGGGGCGAGAGCGAAACACCATATATTTT
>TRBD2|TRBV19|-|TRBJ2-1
CASRAGLAGETNEQFF
TGTGCCAGTAGAGCGGGACTAGCGGGGGAAACTAATGAGCAGTTCTTC
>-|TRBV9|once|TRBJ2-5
CASSAESRTGETQYF
TGTGCCAGCAGCGCCGAGAGCCGAACGGGGGAGACCCAGTACTTC
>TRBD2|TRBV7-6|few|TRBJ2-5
CASGRGQETQYF
TGTGCCTCCGGGAGGGGACAAGAGACCCAGTACTTC
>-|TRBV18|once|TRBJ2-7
CASSPPSQLSEQYF
TGTGCCAGCTCACCACCGAGTCAGCTCTCCGAGCAGTACTTC
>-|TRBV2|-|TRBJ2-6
CASKPMAGANVLTF
TGTGCCAGCAAACCCATGGCCGGGGCCAACGTCCTGACTTTC
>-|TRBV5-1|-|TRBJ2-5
CASREQQETQYF
TGCGCCAGCCGGGAGCAACAAGAGACCCAGTACTTC
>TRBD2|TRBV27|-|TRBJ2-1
CASRSQQGTSGRDFSEQFF
TGTGCCAGCAGATCTCAACAAGGGACTAGCGGGAGGGATTTCAGTGAGCAGTTCTTC
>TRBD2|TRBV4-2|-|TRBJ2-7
CASSRGLAVSYEQYF
TGTGCCAGCAGCCGGGGACTAGCGGTCTCCTACGAGCAGTACTTC
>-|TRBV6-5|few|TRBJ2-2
CASSYQTDLGSWELFF
TGTGCCAGCAGTTATCAGACAGATCTCGGGTCCTGGGAGCTGTTTTTT
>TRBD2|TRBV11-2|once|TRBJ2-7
CASSSLAVGNEQYF
TGTGCCAGCAGCTCACTAGCGGTGGGGAACGAGCAGTACTTC
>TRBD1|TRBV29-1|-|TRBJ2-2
CSVRVRRDRVGELFF
TGCAGCGTCAGGGTTCGACGGGACAGGGTTGGGGAGCTGTTTTTT
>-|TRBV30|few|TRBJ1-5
CAWSGSKQGWLEPQHF
TGTGCCTGGAGTGGATCCAAACAGGGATGGTTGGAGCCCCAGCATTTT
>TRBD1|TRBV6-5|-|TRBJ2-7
CASSPWDRGSEQYF
TGTGCCAGCAGCCCGTGGGACAGGGGAAGCGAGCAGTACTTC
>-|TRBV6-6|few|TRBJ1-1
CASRGQDGHTEAFF
TGTGCCAGCAGGGGGCAGGACGGGCATACTGAAGCTTTCTTT
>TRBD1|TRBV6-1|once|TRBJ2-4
CASRERQGTGKNIQYF
TGTGCCAGCAGAGAAAGACAGGGGACGGGCAAAAACATTCAGTACTTC
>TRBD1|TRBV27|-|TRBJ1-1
CASKFQGAGTEAFF
TGTGCCAGCAAATTTCAGGGGGCGGGCACTGAAGCTTTCTTT
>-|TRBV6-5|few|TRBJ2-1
CASSSYGGNNEQFF
TGTGCCAGCAGTTCTTACGGCGGGAACAATGAGCAGTTCTTC
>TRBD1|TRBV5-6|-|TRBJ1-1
CASILTGVDTEAFF
TGTGCCAGCATCCTGACAGGGGTAGACACTGAAGCTTTCTTT
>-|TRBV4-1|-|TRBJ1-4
CASSRVGLNEKLFF
TGCGCCAGCAGCCGTGTGGGGCTTAATGAAAAACTGTTTTTT